Following are 20 T cell receptor beta chains from one sample sequenced in a study of regulatory T cells in long-lasting Graves disease. Time point in this sample: newly diagnosed GD, antithyroid drugs for less than 3 months. RNA extracted from PBMCs served as the sequencing template. Investigators prepared the TCR beta libraries by applying iRepertoire HTBI primers and Arm-PCR of CDR3 regions. A single record per CDR3 protein comes from TCRdb applying MiXCR to the multiplex PCR reads. The table has 600,000 to 650,000 distinct CDR3 sequences, around 17% seen once. The sample also formed part of further work on T cells in Graves' hyperthyroidism and ophthalmopathy.

Material: peripheral blood mononuclear cells (PBMCs), obtained at new diagnosis, from a patient treated with antithyroid drugs. The receptors come from a woman between 25 and 40 years old with Graves disease.

This clonotype showed up just once. V gene TRBV5-6 combines with J gene TRBJ2-1, with D perhaps matching TRBD1 or TRBD2 (5 bases each). Deletions cut 0 bases from V and 5 bases from J, with 12 bases between. This CDR3 contains 15 residues. From germline, CDR1 is SGHDT and CDR2 YYEEEE. CDR3 nucleotide sequence: TGTGCCAGCAGCTTGGCCGGGGCGATCCACAATGAGCAGTTCTTC. The encoded protein is CASSLAGAIHNEQFF. Full variable domain (remainder filled in from reference TRBV5-6 and TRBJ2-1): DAGVTQSPTHLIKTRGQQVTLRCSPKSGHDTVSWYQQALGQGPQFIFQYYEEEERQRGNFPDRFSGHQFPNYSSELNVNALLLGDSALYLCASSLAGAIHNEQFFGPGTRLTVL.

The chain joins TRBV30 to TRBJ1-5, with a tentative D call TRBD1 (5 bases). This CDR3 region has 16 residues. Germline V CDR1 and CDR2: GTSNPN, SVGIG (reference sequence). V was trimmed by 2 bases and J by 4 bases, leaving 18 bases between them. CDR3 amino acids: CAWSFALGARNQPQHF. As DNA, the CDR3 is TGTGCCTGGAGTTTCGCTTTAGGGGCGCGAAATCAGCCCCAGCATTTT. Looking up the rest from reference TRBV30 and TRBJ1-5 gives the full variable domain: SQTIHQWPATLVQPVGSPLSLECTVEGTSNPNLYWYRQAAGRGLQLLFYSVGIGQISSEVPQNLSASRPQDRQFILSSKKLLLSDSGFYLCAWSFALGARNQPQHFGDGTRLSIL.

This chain uses TRBV19 with TRBJ2-7; weak D call: TRBD2 (6 bases). Per germline, CDR1 LNHDA and CDR2 SQIVND (reference sequence). V was pared by 4 bases and J by 9 bases, with 22 bases between. CDR3 size: 15 residues. In DNA form, the CDR3 reads TGTGCCAGTAGTACCGGAGGGGCTACCTACGAGCGGCAGTACTTC. This translates into CASSTGGATYERQYF.

In its sample, this clonotype was seen many times. The CDR3 bases are TGTGCCAGCAGTTTTAGTGCTCAGCCCCAGCATTTT. Its protein is CASSFSAQPQHF. This chain connects TRBV6-2 or TRBV6-3 to TRBJ1-5, with D unclear. Germline CDR1 reads MNHEY; CDR2 reads SVGEGT. The CDR3 sequence is 12 residues long. V was shortened by 4 bases and J by 6 bases, with 7 bases between the two germline ends.

In its sample, this clonotype was seen many times. The rearrangement uses TRBV15 and TRBJ2-1; tentatively, D is TRBD1 (5 bases). CDR1 and CDR2 (germline): LNHNV, YYDKDF (reference sequence). V lost 5 bases to trimming and J lost 1 base, with 12 bases between them. This CDR3 comprises 15 residues. CDR3 in amino acids: CATSRAWTSYNEQFF. In nucleotides, the CDR3 is TGTGCCACCAGCCGCGCCTGGACATCCTACAATGAGCAGTTCTTC.

V and J are TRBV2 and TRBJ1-2; 8 nucleotides align to TRBD1. Trimming cost V 6 bases and J 7 bases; bases outside gene matches: 10. Germline V gene lookup returns CDR1 SNHLY and CDR2 FYNNEI. The CDR3 covers 14 residues. The chain's CDR3 is CASRPGQGGGGYTF. Written as DNA, the CDR3 is TGTGCCAGCAGACCCGGACAGGGAGGCGGTGGCTACACCTTC.

Only one count was recorded for this clonotype. The chain couples TRBV7-2 to TRBJ1-1; weak D call: TRBD1 (5 bases). CDR1 and CDR2 (germline): SGHTA, FQGNSA. V was cut by 2 bases and J by 1 base, with 14 bases left in between. CDR3 length: 16 residues. In DNA, the CDR3 is TGTGCCAGCAGCTTACGGGGCACAAAATCGAACACTGAAGCTTTCTTT. Protein product: CASSLRGTKSNTEAFF.

This clonotype has ten or more counts. The chain combines TRBV6-5 with TRBJ1-5; possible D gene TRBD1, 5 bases. Per germline, CDR1 MNHEY and CDR2 SVGAGI. This CDR3 comprises 14 residues. Trimming cost V 2 bases and J 7 bases, with 12 bases left between them. The CDR3 nucleotides are TGTGCCAGCAGTTACAGCGGGGGGACCCAGCCCCAGCATTTT. Protein product: CASSYSGGTQPQHF.

This clonotype was seen more than once but under ten times. V is TRBV5-1 and J is TRBJ2-2, with 9 bases that match TRBD1. Trimming cost V 3 bases and J 5 bases; bases outside gene matches: 5. Germline V CDR1 and CDR2: SGHRS, YFSETQ. This CDR3 region has 15 residues. As DNA, the CDR3 is TGCGCCAGCAGCTCCGGGGACAGGGAAACCGGGGAGCTGTTTTTT. Its protein is CASSSGDRETGELFF.

The sample holds many counts of this clonotype. The J gene is TRBJ1-2, the V gene TRBV2; 11 bases map to TRBD1. The CDR3 has 15 amino acids. V shed 5 bases and J 8 bases; nucleotides not matched to a gene: 10. Germline-derived CDR1 and CDR2 are SNHLY and FYNNEI. DNA for the CDR3: TGTGCCAGCAGTTTTGGACAGGGGGCTCGCTGGGGCTACACCTTC. Protein: CASSFGQGARWGYTF.

This clonotype occurred many times. This chain uses TRBV19 with TRBJ1-1, with D tentatively TRBD1 (5 bases). Germline CDR1 and CDR2: LNHDA and SQIVND (reference sequence). The CDR3 contains 14 residues. Trimming pared 3 bases from V and 1 base from J, leaving 9 bases between. For the CDR3, the DNA is TGTGCCAGTAGTATGGGACGGACGAACACTGAAGCTTTCTTT. Translated, it gives CASSMGRTNTEAFF.

In regard to this clonotype: A much larger clone sits a single nucleotide away, making a read error possible. The chain carries TRBV7-2 and TRBJ1-4, with TRBD1 as a possible D gene (6 bases). The CDR3 runs 19 residues. Germline values: CDR1 SGHTA, CDR2 FQGNSA. The CDR3 spells CAGSLAFVGRGGANEKLFF. As DNA, the CDR3 is TGTGCCGGCAGCTTAGCGTTTGTCGGCAGGGGTGGTGCTAATGAAAAACTGTTTTTT.

This clonotype was seen more than once but under ten times. The V and J genes are TRBV19 and TRBJ1-5; D is unclear. Germline V CDR1 and CDR2: LNHDA, SQIVND (reference sequence). The CDR3 is 14 residues long. Trimming took off 4 bases at V and 2 bases at J, with 9 bases between the two ends. The CDR3 protein is CASSNQVGNQPQHF. CDR3 DNA sequence: TGTGCCAGTAGTAACCAGGTGGGCAATCAGCCCCAGCATTTT. The variable domain in full, completed from reference TRBV19 and TRBJ1-5, reads DGGITQSPKYLFRKEGQNVTLSCEQNLNHDAMYWYRQDPGQGLRLIYYSQIVNDFQKGDIAEGYSVSREKKESFPLTVTSAQKNPTAFYLCASSNQVGNQPQHFGDGTRLSIL.

This clonotype has more than one count but fewer than ten. V and J are TRBV15 and TRBJ2-1; 7 bases agree with TRBD2. V was clipped by 2 bases and J by 9 bases; unmatched bases: 13. The length of the CDR3 is 16 residues. The germline CDR1 and CDR2 sequences are LNHNV and YYDKDF (reference sequence). This chain's CDR3 is CATSRSGAGLSAEQFF. CDR3 bases: TGTGCCACCAGCAGATCTGGGGCGGGACTATCTGCTGAGCAGTTCTTC.

The chain recombines TRBV5-1 with TRBJ2-5; TRBD1 might be the D (5 bases). V was shortened by 5 bases and J by 1 base, with 6 bases between the two germline ends. The germline V gene has CDR1 SGHRS and CDR2 YFSETQ. This CDR3 is built from 12 residues. The CDR3, as DNA: TGCGCCAGCAGGACAGTCCAAGAGACCCAGTACTTC. This translates into CASRTVQETQYF.

As to this clonotype: A single base separates this from a much larger clone, so it may be a read error. The chain uses TRBV2 and TRBJ1-1; no definite D call. CDR1 is SNHLY, CDR2 FYNNEI, per germline. The V and J ends lost 5 bases and 0 bases respectively, with 10 bases between them. The CDR3 length is 14 residues. The CDR3 loop is CASSWQDMNTEAFF. The DNA of the CDR3 is TGTGCCAGCAGTTGGCAGGATATGAACACTGAAGCTTTCTTT.

This clonotype was seen ten or more times. The chain combines TRBV28 with TRBJ2-7; TRBD1 agrees at 11 bases. CDR3 length equals 15 residues. The germline V gene encodes CDR1 MDHEN and CDR2 SYDVKM. J lost 2 bases, V lost 2 bases, and 2 bases had no gene match. The CDR3 region is CASSLGTGGTYEQYF. The CDR3 region has the DNA TGTGCCAGCAGTTTAGGGACAGGGGGGACCTACGAGCAGTACTTC.

This clonotype occurred many times. The chain links TRBV20-1 to TRBJ2-3; TRBD1 might be the D (6 bases). The ends were cut back, 0 bases at V and 5 bases at J, with 12 bases in the middle. The CDR3 is 14 amino acids. Germline CDR1 reads DFQATT; CDR2 reads SNEGSKA (reference sequence). CDR3 coding DNA: TGCAGTGCTAGAGATCGACAGGCGTTAGATACGCAGTATTTT. Its translation is CSARDRQALDTQYF.

This clonotype has ten or more counts. The chain couples TRBV2 to TRBJ2-1; D gene uncertain. The V end lost 1 base, the J end lost 7 bases, and 14 bases lay between the germline ends. The CDR3 extends over 15 amino acids. The germline V gene has CDR1 SNHLY and CDR2 FYNNEI. DNA of the CDR3: TGTGCCAGCAGTGAAGAGAAATTGGTCTCAAATGAGCAGTTCTTC. Translated, it gives CASSEEKLVSNEQFF.

At least ten counts were recorded for this clonotype. This chain joins TRBV6-1 and TRBJ1-2; TRBD1 agrees at 7 bases. The CDR3 has 13 amino acids. Germline CDR1 MNHNS, CDR2 SASEGT. J was trimmed by 4 bases and V by 3 bases; bases with no gene match: 2. Written as DNA, the CDR3 is TGTGCCAGCAGTGACCGGGACAGCTATGGCTACACCTTC. This codes for CASSDRDSYGYTF.